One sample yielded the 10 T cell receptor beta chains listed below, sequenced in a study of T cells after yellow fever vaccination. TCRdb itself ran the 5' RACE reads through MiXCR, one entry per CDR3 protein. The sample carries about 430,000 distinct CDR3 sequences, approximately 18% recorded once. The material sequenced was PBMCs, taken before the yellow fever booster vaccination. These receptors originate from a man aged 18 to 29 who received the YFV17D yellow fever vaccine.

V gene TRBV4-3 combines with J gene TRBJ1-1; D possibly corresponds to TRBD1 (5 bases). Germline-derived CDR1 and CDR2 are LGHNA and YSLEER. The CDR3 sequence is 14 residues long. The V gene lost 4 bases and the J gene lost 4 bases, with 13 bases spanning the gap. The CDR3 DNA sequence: TGCGCCAGCAGCCCAGGGAGTGGAGTCACTGAAGCTTTCTTT. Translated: CASSPGSGVTEAFF.

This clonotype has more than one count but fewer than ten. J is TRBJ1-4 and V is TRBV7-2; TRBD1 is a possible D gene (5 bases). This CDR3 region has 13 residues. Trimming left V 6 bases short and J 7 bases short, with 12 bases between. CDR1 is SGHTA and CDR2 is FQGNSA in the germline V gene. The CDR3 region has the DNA TGTGCCAGCAGACAAGGGGCAAGTGAAAAACTGTTTTTT. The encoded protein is CASRQGASEKLFF.

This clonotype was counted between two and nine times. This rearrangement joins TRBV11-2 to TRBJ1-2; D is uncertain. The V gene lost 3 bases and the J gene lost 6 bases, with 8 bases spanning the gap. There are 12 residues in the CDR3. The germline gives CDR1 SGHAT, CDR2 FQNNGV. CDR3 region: CASSFCQDGYTF. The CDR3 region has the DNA TGTGCCAGCAGCTTCTGCCAGGATGGCTACACCTTC.

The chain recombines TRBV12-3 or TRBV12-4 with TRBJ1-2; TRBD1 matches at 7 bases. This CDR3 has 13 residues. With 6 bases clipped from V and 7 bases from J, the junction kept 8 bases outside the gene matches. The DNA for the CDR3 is TGTGCCAGCAGCCCGGGACAGTCCATTGGCTACACCTTC. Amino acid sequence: CASSPGQSIGYTF.

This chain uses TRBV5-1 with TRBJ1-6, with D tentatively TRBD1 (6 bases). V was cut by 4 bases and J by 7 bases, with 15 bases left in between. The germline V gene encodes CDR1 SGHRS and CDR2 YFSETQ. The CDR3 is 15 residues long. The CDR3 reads CASSPWDILNSPLHF. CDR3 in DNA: TGCGCCAGCAGCCCGTGGGACATCTTAAATTCACCCCTCCACTTT.

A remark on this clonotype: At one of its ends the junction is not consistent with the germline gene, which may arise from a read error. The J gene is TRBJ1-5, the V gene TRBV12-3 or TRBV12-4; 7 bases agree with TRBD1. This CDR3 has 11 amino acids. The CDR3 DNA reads TGTGCCAGCAGTCTGGGACAGCGCCAGCATTTT. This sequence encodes CASSLGQRQHF.

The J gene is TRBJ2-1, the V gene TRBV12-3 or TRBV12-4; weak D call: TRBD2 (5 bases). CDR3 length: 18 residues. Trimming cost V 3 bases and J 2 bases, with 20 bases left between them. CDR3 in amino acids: CASSFSYRRRVAYNEQFF. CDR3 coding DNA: TGTGCCAGCAGTTTTTCGTATCGAAGGCGGGTAGCCTACAATGAGCAGTTCTTC.

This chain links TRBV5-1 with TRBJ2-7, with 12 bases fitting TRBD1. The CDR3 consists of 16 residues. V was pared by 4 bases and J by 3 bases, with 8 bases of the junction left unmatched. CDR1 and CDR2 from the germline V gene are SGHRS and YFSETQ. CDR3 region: CASSAGQGARVYEQYF. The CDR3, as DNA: TGCGCCAGCAGCGCGGGACAGGGGGCGCGGGTCTACGAGCAGTACTTC.

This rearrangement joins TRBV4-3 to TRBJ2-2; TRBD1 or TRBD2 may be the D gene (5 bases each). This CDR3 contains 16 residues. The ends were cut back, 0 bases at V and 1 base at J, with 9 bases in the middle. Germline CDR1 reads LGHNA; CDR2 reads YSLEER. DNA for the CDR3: TGCGCCAGCAGCCAAGAGGGGGTCCAGAACACCGGGGAGCTGTTTTTT. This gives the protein CASSQEGVQNTGELFF.

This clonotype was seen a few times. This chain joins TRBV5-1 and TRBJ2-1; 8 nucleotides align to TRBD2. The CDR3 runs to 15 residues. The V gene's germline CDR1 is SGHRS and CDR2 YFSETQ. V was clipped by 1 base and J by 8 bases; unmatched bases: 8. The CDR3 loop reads CASSLYQRGLDEQFF. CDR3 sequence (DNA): TGCGCCAGCAGCTTGTACCAGCGGGGGCTGGATGAGCAGTTCTTC.